The 20 T cell receptor beta chains below come from one sample, sequenced in a study of tumor-infiltrating lymphocytes in primary liver carcinoma. Unsorted whole blood yielded blood RNA, and germline DNA was extracted as well. Using a constant-region primer together with ProtoScript II reverse transcriptase, TCR beta cDNA was made from about 490 ng of total RNA. Sequencing libraries for TCR beta derived from three nested multiplex PCR rounds that used slightly modified ARM-PCR. PCR rounds one and two used TRBV1-TRBV30 forward primers with a C-beta reverse primer for approximately 11 cycles each. TCRdb redid the calling of the multiplex PCR reads with MiXCR, one entry per CDR3 protein. The sample gives 250,000 to 350,000 distinct CDR3 sequences, approximately 58% of which show up once; about 17% is in the top ten. Sequencing used peripheral blood. These receptors were taken from a woman aged 25 to 39 with primary liver carcinoma and hepatitis B virus infection.

Only a few counts were recorded for this clonotype. This clone may be a read error of a much larger clone one base away. DNA for the CDR3: TGTACCAGCAGCTTAGTTAGCCCGGGACTAGCGGGCGAGCAGTACTTC. Its translation is CTSSLVSPGLAGEQYF. V and J are TRBV11-2 and TRBJ2-7; 12 positions agree with TRBD2. The CDR3 consists of 16 residues. Germline loops: CDR1 SGHAT, CDR2 FQNNGV.

Turning to this clonotype: Compared with germline, one end of the junction differs, possibly owing to a read error. This chain links TRBV29-1 with TRBJ2-3, with TRBD2 matching over 8 bases. Germline lookup yields CDR1 SQVTM and CDR2 ANQGSEA. CDR3 length: 13 amino acids. The CDR3 DNA reads as TGCAGCGTTGATTCGGGAGCGGGGGATACGCTGTATTTT. Its translation: CSVDSGAGDTLYF.

Remarks on this clonotype: This CDR3 is missing its conserved last phenylalanine or tryptophan, likely due to a read error. V is TRBV6-1 and J is TRBJ1-1; D unclear. V lost 0 bases and J 1 base, leaving 15 bases between the germline ends. The CDR3 spans 17 residues. The germline gives CDR1 MNHNS, CDR2 SASEGT. The CDR3 loop reads CASSEAFKAEENTEAFI. CDR3 DNA sequence: TGTGCCAGCAGTGAAGCGTTTAAGGCGGAAGAGAACACTGAAGCTTTCATT.

V is TRBV12-3 or TRBV12-4 and J is TRBJ1-1; no reliable D call. Trimming stripped 4 bases from V and 7 bases from J, with 16 bases between. CDR3 length: 14 residues. CDR3 DNA sequence: TGTGCCAGCAGTTGTAGTACTACGTCGTTTGAAGCTTTCTTT. It translates to CASSCSTTSFEAFF.

Remarks on this clonotype: This sequence may be a read error, since a much larger clone differs from it by one base. The genes are TRBV7-9 and TRBJ2-3; 10 positions match TRBD2. The CDR3 covers 15 residues. The germline CDR1 and CDR2 sequences are SEHNR and FQNEAQ (reference sequence). V was clipped by 5 bases and J by 4 bases; unmatched bases: 6. The CDR3 DNA reads as TGTGCCAGCAGCATCCTAGCGGGAGAGGCAGATACGCAGTATTTT. Its protein is CASSILAGEADTQYF.

This clonotype showed up just a few times. The chain is built from TRBV6-2 or TRBV6-3 and TRBJ1-1; 8 bases match TRBD1. This CDR3 is built from 14 residues. Germline V gives CDR1 MNHEY, CDR2 SVGEGT. The trim removed 10 bases at V and 5 bases at J, leaving 12 bases unmatched. The CDR3 protein is CATESQGAWTEAFF. The CDR3 region has the DNA TGTGCCACCGAGTCCCAGGGGGCGTGGACTGAAGCTTTCTTT.

The rearrangement joins TRBV5-4 to TRBJ2-1; TRBD1 aligns across 10 bases. This CDR3 is 16 amino acids long. Unmatched junction bases numbered 13, after V lost 7 bases and J lost 6 bases. CDR1 is SGHNT and CDR2 is YYREEE in the germline V gene (reference sequence). The CDR3 bases are TGTGCCAGCTCTAGTGGGGGGACAGGGGTAAGCAATGAGCAGTTCTTC. Amino acid sequence: CASSSGGTGVSNEQFF.

V gene TRBV5-6 combines with J gene TRBJ2-5; D gene ambiguous. V was trimmed by 5 bases and J by 4 bases, leaving 9 bases between them. This CDR3 contains 12 residues. Per germline, CDR1 SGHDT and CDR2 YYEEEE. The CDR3 nucleotides are TGTGCCAGCAGTATAGGTGCAGAGACCCAGTACTTC. Amino acid sequence: CASSIGAETQYF.

This clonotype was seen just once. A single base separates this from a much larger clone, so it may be a read error. The rearrangement joins TRBV29-1 to TRBJ2-1; TRBD2 matches at 7 bases. Per germline, CDR1 SQVTM and CDR2 ANQGSEA. This CDR3 is 18 amino acids long. The CDR3 spells CSVEGPRERESSYDEQFF. The CDR3 bases are TGCAGCGTTGAAGGTCCACGAGAGCGGGAATCCTCCTACGATGAGCAGTTCTTC.

With respect to this clonotype: One junction end disagrees with the germline gene, perhaps due to a read error. The chain is built from TRBV18 and TRBJ2-7; D not certain. Germline CDR1 KGHSH, CDR2 LQKENI. The CDR3 consists of 12 residues. The CDR3, as DNA: TGTGCCAGCTCACACAATTCCTACGGGCAGTACTTC. This codes for CASSHNSYGQYF.

The chain carries TRBV10-3 and TRBJ2-7; possible D gene TRBD2, 6 bases. The CDR3 consists of 15 residues. CDR1 and CDR2 (germline): ENHRY, SYGVKD. V lost 4 bases to trimming and J lost 3 bases, with 16 bases between them. In nucleotides, the CDR3 is TGTGCCATCAGTGGCCGGGACGTCGGGGGCTACGAGCAGTACGTC. This gives the protein CAISGRDVGGYEQYV.

This clonotype was seen a handful of times. The chain links TRBV4-1 to TRBJ2-3; D remains unclear. The CDR3 contains 15 residues. Germline CDR1 reads MGHRA; CDR2 reads YSYEKL. V lost 8 bases and J 1 base, leaving 16 bases between the germline ends. The CDR3 reads CASGLKRGGTDTQYF. CDR3 nucleotides: TGCGCCAGCGGCCTAAAGCGAGGAGGCACAGATACGCAGTATTTT.

As to this clonotype: A much bigger clone sits one base away, suggesting this may be a read error. The V and J genes are TRBV6-1 and TRBJ2-7, with D possibly being TRBD1 (6 bases). V lost 7 bases to trimming and J lost 2 bases, with 9 bases between them. Germline loops: CDR1 MNHNS, CDR2 SASEGT. The CDR3 has 12 residues. DNA of the CDR3: TGTGCCAGCATTCGGGACACCTACGAGCAGTACTTC. It translates to CASIRDTYEQYF.

The V gene is TRBV7-9, the J gene TRBJ2-3, with D perhaps TRBD2 (5 bases). This CDR3 comprises 15 residues. Trimming took 3 bases from V and 0 from J, leaving 10 bases between them. Germline CDR1 SEHNR, CDR2 FQNEAQ (reference sequence). The CDR3 DNA is TGTGCCAGCAGCTTTTGGACTGGGAGCACAGATACGCAGTATTTT. It encodes CASSFWTGSTDTQYF.

The table lists this clonotype with many counts. This chain connects TRBV6-2 or TRBV6-3 to TRBJ2-7; 8 bases are a match to TRBD2. The junction had 4 bases not matched to a gene; V was cut back by 6 bases and J by 0 bases. Germline CDR1 and CDR2: MNHEY and SVGEGT. The CDR3 loop spans 14 amino acids. The CDR3 nucleotides read TGTGCCAGCAGGCGAACTAGCGGCTCCTACGAGCAGTACTTC. Protein: CASRRTSGSYEQYF.

There are a few counts of this clonotype. The J gene is TRBJ1-2, the V gene TRBV4-1; D remains ambiguous. Germline CDR1 reads MGHRA; CDR2 reads YSYEKL. The V and J ends lost 1 base and 8 bases respectively, with 11 bases between them. The CDR3 has 13 amino acids. The CDR3 region is CASSQVKQEGYTF. The DNA of the CDR3 is TGCGCCAGCAGCCAAGTAAAACAAGAAGGCTACACCTTC.

This chain links TRBV30 with TRBJ2-5; D may be TRBD1 or TRBD2 (5 bases each). The CDR3 loop spans 13 amino acids. V was shortened by 3 bases and J by 4 bases, with 12 bases between the two germline ends. The germline V gene encodes CDR1 GTSNPN and CDR2 SVGIG (reference sequence). The CDR3 nucleotides are TGTGCCTGGAGCGTGGGGACGGTAGAGACCCAGTACTTC. It specifies CAWSVGTVETQYF.

V usage is TRBV5-8 and J usage is TRBJ2-3; perhaps D is TRBD1 or TRBD2 (5 bases each). The ends were cut back, 2 bases at V and 2 bases at J, with 12 bases in the middle. The V gene's germline CDR1 is SGHTS and CDR2 YDEGEE. The CDR3 contains 15 residues. CDR3 DNA: TGTGCCAGCAGCTTACAGAGGGGAGACACAGATACGCAGTATTTT. Its protein product is CASSLQRGDTDTQYF.

The chain combines TRBV5-6 with TRBJ1-3; no firm D call. The germline V and J ends were trimmed by 4 bases and 1 base, with 18 bases remaining between them. Germline V gene sequence: CDR1 SGHDT, CDR2 YYEEEE. The CDR3 totals 17 residues. The CDR3 nucleotides are TGTGCCAGCAGCCTAGCACGGAGATACCAATCTGGAAACACCATATATTTT. As protein: CASSLARRYQSGNTIYF.

Comments on this clonotype: This CDR3 is missing its conserved last phenylalanine or tryptophan, likely due to a read error. The limits of the CDR3 on the DNA are not certain, so only TCRdb's listed CDR3 is given. This sequence joins TRBV11-1 and TRBJ2-2; the table's D gene call, TRBD2, was not cross checked with the DNA. The CDR3 is 14 amino acids long, termini counted. Germline V lookup: CDR1 SGHAT, CDR2 FQDESV (reference sequence). CDR3 region: CASSFGGDTGELFL.